This T cell receptor beta chain came from a study of vaccination and CD4 T cells after COVID-19. The overall study: Two of the convalescents were Hispanic, and the group consisted of six males and four females. Samples after vaccination came a median 72 days past dose two, ranging 14 to 241.

This clonotype was seen a handful of times. Its antigen is not known. Cultured CD4+ T cell DNA underwent sequencing with the Oncomine TCR Beta short-read assay. TCRdb reprocessed the PCR reads via MiXCR and lists one record per CDR3 protein. The sample yields approximately 6,600 distinct CDR3 sequences, roughly 50% seen once. Noted treatment: roughly 11-day PBMC culture with coronavirus spike peptide pools or control peptides (ViraFEST assay). The sample comprised CD4+ T cells from blood, cultured in vitro. This clonotype originated in a human donor who had recovered from COVID-19.

The chain's CDR3 is CSASRGTVNQPQHF. CDR3 bases: TGCAGTGCTAGCCGCGGGACAGTCAATCAGCCCCAGCATTTT. J is TRBJ1-5 and V is TRBV20-1; 7 bases map to TRBD1. V was pared by 3 bases and J by 3 bases, with 5 bases of the junction left unmatched. CDR1 is DFQATT, CDR2 SNEGSKA, per germline (reference sequence). CDR3 length equals 14 residues.